One and the same sample provided the 17 T cell receptor beta chains below, sequenced in a study of PD-L1 blockade in urothelial cancer. Clones were sequenced by immunoSEQ multiplex PCR, and TCRdb holds only the in-frame ones, with some missing. The sample lists around 100,000 clones; roughly 84% were seen once. Time point defined: pretreatment peripheral blood. Sequences were derived from PBMCs, sampled around atezolizumab (anti-PD-L1) treatment. The receptors come from a man between 60 and 75 years old with urothelial cancer.

The chain has TRBV18 and TRBJ2-2; 14 bases match TRBD2. After removal of 6 bases from V and 7 bases from J, the junction contained 13 bases not matched to a gene. CDR1 KGHSH and CDR2 LQKENI come from the germline V gene. The CDR3 covers 18 residues. The CDR3 nucleotides are TGTGCCAGCTCCCCCACGACCGGACTAGCGGGAGGAGACGGGGAGCTGTTTTTT. Protein sequence: CASSPTTGLAGGDGELFF.

This clone was observed once. V usage is TRBV9 and J usage is TRBJ1-6; TRBD1 might be the D (6 bases). This CDR3 has 13 amino acids. Germline CDR1 reads SGDLS; CDR2 reads YYNGEE. Trimming left V 4 bases short and J 10 bases short, with 12 bases between. CDR3 residues: CASSPDRWSPLHF. The CDR3 nucleotides read TGTGCCAGCAGCCCGGACAGATGGTCACCCCTCCACTTT.

V gene TRBV18 combines with J gene TRBJ2-5; 8 nucleotides match TRBD1. The J segment lost 4 bases and the V segment lost 5 bases, leaving 6 bases of the junction unmatched. Germline V gene lookup returns CDR1 KGHSH and CDR2 LQKENI. CDR3 length: 14 amino acids. The CDR3 coding sequence is TGTGCCAGCTCAACGGGACAGGTCATAGAGACCCAGTACTTC. Its protein product is CASSTGQVIETQYF.

The genes are TRBV5-6 and TRBJ2-3, with TRBD2 identical over 7 bases. The V gene end was trimmed by 8 bases and the J gene end by 4 bases; junction bases not matched to a gene: 10. Germline V CDR1 and CDR2: SGHDT, YYEEEE. The CDR3 runs to 14 residues. CDR3 nucleotide sequence: TGTGCCAGTAGCGTATCGGGAGGATCAGATACGCAGTATTTT. Protein sequence: CASSVSGGSDTQYF.

The table lists this clone with a few counts. The chain is built from TRBV4-2 and TRBJ2-1, with D perhaps matching TRBD2 (7 bases). V lost 0 bases, J lost 7 bases, and 22 bases lay in between. The germline V gene encodes CDR1 LGHNA and CDR2 YNFKEQ. The CDR3 consists of 18 residues. The DNA of the CDR3 is TGTGCCAGCAGCCAAGATCGGGGGCGGGGGTCCTTCTCGAATGAGCAGTTCTTC. This sequence encodes CASSQDRGRGSFSNEQFF.

The V call is TRBV2, the J call TRBJ2-1; no definite D call. This CDR3 region has 14 residues. Between the trimmed V and J ends, which lost 4 bases and 0 bases, there was a span of 7 bases. From germline, CDR1 is SNHLY and CDR2 FYNNEI. The CDR3, as DNA: TGTGCCAGCAGTGTCGTCCGCTCCTACAATGAGCAGTTCTTC. Translating gives CASSVVRSYNEQFF.

The chain couples TRBV2 to TRBJ2-7; 11 bases match TRBD2. Germline V gives CDR1 SNHLY, CDR2 FYNNEI. J was trimmed by 7 bases and V by 5 bases; bases with no gene match: 13. This CDR3 spans 16 amino acids. The CDR3 DNA reads as TGTGCCAGCAGTTTTGGCACCGGACTAGCGGGTTCAGAGCAGTACTTC. Amino acid sequence: CASSFGTGLAGSEQYF.

The rearrangement joins TRBV27 to TRBJ2-1, with TRBD2 matching 10 bases. Germline V gene lookup returns CDR1 MNHEY and CDR2 SMNVEV (reference sequence). This CDR3 has 13 residues. Unmatched junction bases numbered 0, after V lost 6 bases and J lost 4 bases. Here the CDR3 reads CASRGLAYNEQFF. The CDR3 DNA is TGTGCCAGCAGGGGACTAGCGTACAATGAGCAGTTCTTC.

V and J are TRBV14 and TRBJ2-1, with D perhaps TRBD2 (5 bases). Germline V CDR1 and CDR2: SGHDN, FVKESK. V lost 1 base and J lost 3, with 16 bases in between. This CDR3 comprises 17 residues. CDR3 amino acids: CASSQAFGETNYNEQFF. The DNA of the CDR3 is TGTGCCAGCAGCCAAGCTTTCGGGGAGACTAACTACAATGAGCAGTTCTTC.

The chain recombines TRBV21-1 with TRBJ2-7; the table's D call, TRBD1, was not checked against the DNA. TRBV21-1 constitutes a pseudogene. The CDR3 spans 11 residues. The CDR3 bases are TGTGCCGGCCACACATCCTACGAGCAGTACTTC. This translates into CAGHTSYEQYF.

The chain has TRBV12-5 and TRBJ2-7, with 11 bases lining up with TRBD2. This CDR3 is 14 amino acids long. Germline-derived CDR1 and CDR2 are LGHNT and FRNRAP. After removal of 5 bases from V and 6 bases from J, the junction contained 6 bases not matched to a gene. The CDR3 sequence: CASGPSGGPSEQYF. In DNA, the CDR3 is TGTGCTAGTGGTCCTAGCGGGGGGCCATCCGAGCAGTACTTC.

The chain carries TRBV11-3 and TRBJ2-2; 8 bases are a match to TRBD2. The CDR3 is made up of 16 amino acids. Germline V gives CDR1 SGHNT, CDR2 YENEEA. With 3 bases clipped from V and 6 bases from J, the junction kept 9 bases outside the gene matches. The CDR3 loop reads CASSLELTSGPGELFF. As DNA, the CDR3 is TGTGCCAGCAGCTTGGAACTTACTAGCGGCCCCGGGGAGCTGTTTTTT.

The rearrangement uses TRBV5-1 and TRBJ2-6, with 7 bases matching TRBD1. CDR3 length equals 15 residues. J was trimmed by 4 bases and V by 5 bases; bases with no gene match: 6. In germline, CDR1 is SGHRS, CDR2 YFSETQ. For the CDR3, the DNA is TGCGCCAGCAGACTTGAGGGGGCCGGGGCCAACGTCCTGACTTTC. The encoded protein is CASRLEGAGANVLTF.

V usage is TRBV5-5 and J usage is TRBJ2-1, with a weak D call TRBD2 (5 bases). Between the trimmed V and J ends, which lost 1 base and 12 bases, there was a span of 17 bases. CDR3 size: 14 residues. Per the germline V gene, CDR1 is SGHKS and CDR2 is YYEKEE (reference sequence). The CDR3 loop is CASSLMGEYAGQFF. The CDR3 DNA sequence: TGTGCCAGCAGCTTGATGGGAGAGTATGCAGGGCAGTTCTTC.

The chain carries TRBV4-3 and TRBJ1-6; no reliable D call. Germline-derived CDR1 and CDR2 are LGHNA and YSLEER. This CDR3 has 16 amino acids. V lost 0 bases, J lost 7 bases, and 13 bases lay in between. The CDR3 sequence is CASSQDSRGSNSPLHF. The DNA of the CDR3 is TGCGCCAGCAGCCAAGATTCTCGGGGTTCGAATTCACCCCTCCACTTT.

The rearrangement joins TRBV14 to TRBJ2-7; maybe TRBD2 (6 bases). The V and J ends lost 0 bases and 2 bases respectively, with 14 bases between them. Germline assignment: CDR1 SGHDN and CDR2 FVKESK. There are 16 residues in the CDR3. The CDR3 sequence: CASSQDSLASTYEQYF. CDR3 nucleotides: TGTGCCAGCAGCCAAGATTCCCTAGCGTCTACCTACGAGCAGTACTTC.

J is TRBJ1-1 and V is TRBV6-5; no firm D call. Per the germline V gene, CDR1 is MNHEY and CDR2 is SVGAGI. The CDR3 contains 14 residues. V lost 5 bases to trimming and J lost 3 bases, with 13 bases between them. Here the CDR3 reads CASSDPLTYTEAFF. CDR3 DNA: TGTGCCAGCAGTGACCCACTGACATACACTGAAGCTTTCTTT.